The 18 T cell receptor beta chains below come from one sample, sequenced in a study of T cells after yellow fever vaccination. TCRdb re-called the 5' RACE reads through MiXCR, storing one row per CDR3 protein. Of about 400,000 distinct CDR3 sequences listed, 6% to 8% are singletons. Sample: PBMCs, taken 5 days after the yellow fever booster vaccination. The source of these receptors is a man aged 25-40 years who received the YFV17D yellow fever vaccine.

This clonotype was detected a few times. V usage is TRBV21-1 and J usage is TRBJ2-7; the table calls TRBD1, which could not be checked here. TRBV21-1 is deemed a pseudogene. The CDR3 length is 14 residues. The CDR3, as DNA: TGTGCCAGCAGCAACGGGACAGGGGCCAACGAGCAGTACTTC. Amino acids: CASSNGTGANEQYF.

At least ten counts were recorded for this clonotype. The chain combines TRBV12-3 or TRBV12-4 with TRBJ2-2; D not resolved. Deletions cut 4 bases from V and 6 bases from J, with 3 bases between. This CDR3 is built from 11 residues. The CDR3 sequence is CASSSPGELFF. Here the CDR3 DNA reads TGTGCCAGCAGTTCCCCCGGGGAGCTGTTTTTT.

This clonotype was seen at least ten times. V is TRBV5-1 and J is TRBJ2-3; no clear D. The CDR3 covers 12 residues. Trimming stripped 0 bases from V and 7 bases from J, with 6 bases between. The germline V gene has CDR1 SGHRS and CDR2 YFSETQ. CDR3 in amino acids: CASSLVGNTQYF. CDR3 bases: TGCGCCAGCAGCTTGGTGGGGAATACGCAGTATTTT.

The rearrangement joins TRBV5-1 to TRBJ2-3; D is unclear. V was pared by 2 bases and J by 4 bases, with 8 bases between. Looked up from germline, CDR1 is SGHRS and CDR2 is YFSETQ. This CDR3 region has 13 residues. The CDR3 protein is CASSFTTADTQYF. In DNA, the CDR3 is TGCGCCAGCAGCTTCACGACGGCAGATACGCAGTATTTT.

Only a few counts were recorded for this clonotype. The rearrangement uses TRBV4-3 and TRBJ2-7; D is undetermined. V dropped 4 bases and J dropped 2 bases, with 12 bases sitting between them. The length of the CDR3 is 14 residues. Germline CDR1 reads LGHNA; CDR2 reads YSLEER. The CDR3 bases are TGCGCCAGCAGCCCCGGAACTTCAGCCTACGAGCAGTACTTC. Encoded protein: CASSPGTSAYEQYF.

This clonotype showed up just a few times. The V and J genes are TRBV6-2 or TRBV6-3 and TRBJ2-5, with TRBD2 matching 11 bases. This CDR3 is built from 15 residues. The ends lost 7 bases at V and 7 bases at J; junction bases unmatched: 11. Germline V gives CDR1 MNHEY, CDR2 SVGEGT. CDR3 DNA: TGTGCCAGCACCAGGGGACTAGCGGCGGGGGGGACCCAGTACTTC. It codes for CASTRGLAAGGTQYF.

This clonotype has more than one count but fewer than ten. J is TRBJ2-3 and V is TRBV18; weak D call: TRBD1 (6 bases). The length of the CDR3 is 16 residues. Germline CDR1 KGHSH, CDR2 LQKENI. Between the trimmed V and J ends, which lost 0 bases and 10 bases, there was a span of 20 bases. The CDR3 DNA is TGTGCCAGCTCACCACCTAGCCGGCGCCAGGGGTTTTCGCAGTATTTT. It yields the protein CASSPPSRRQGFSQYF.

In this sample, this clonotype turned up many times. The chain employs TRBV6-5 and TRBJ1-1; D unclear. Germline loops: CDR1 MNHEY, CDR2 SVGAGI. Deletions cut 2 bases from V and 1 base from J, with 11 bases between. The CDR3 length is 15 residues. The CDR3 nucleotides read TGTGCCAGCAGTTACCAAGTGGAAACGAACACTGAAGCTTTCTTT. Translation: CASSYQVETNTEAFF.

The chain combines TRBV7-8 with TRBJ2-7, with TRBD2 matching over 10 bases. In germline, CDR1 is SGHVS, CDR2 FQNEAQ. Germline trimming cut 2 bases from V and 2 bases from J; bases unmatched to any gene: 6. This CDR3 is 16 amino acids long. The CDR3 nucleotides read TGTGCCAGCAGCTTAAGGTCCGGACTAGCGGCCTACGAGCAGTACTTC. Its protein is CASSLRSGLAAYEQYF.

The sample holds a few counts of this clonotype. The rearrangement joins TRBV11-2 to TRBJ2-1; 11 bases agree with TRBD2. V dropped 4 bases and J dropped 8; count of bases not matched to a gene: 7. The V gene's germline CDR1 is SGHAT and CDR2 FQNNGV. The CDR3 consists of 15 residues. The CDR3 spells CASSWTSGFGDEQFF. The CDR3 DNA is TGTGCCAGCAGCTGGACTAGCGGGTTTGGGGATGAGCAGTTCTTC. The full variable domain, completed using reference TRBV11-2 and TRBJ2-1, is EAGVAQSPRYKIIEKRQSVAFWCNPISGHATLYWYQQILGQGPKLLIQFQNNGVVDDSQLPKDRFSAERLKGVDSTLKIQPAKLEDSAVYLCASSWTSGFGDEQFFGPGTRLTVL.

V gene TRBV29-1 combines with J gene TRBJ2-2; 7 nucleotides line up with TRBD1. The V and J ends lost 7 bases and 3 bases, in that order; junction bases with no gene match: 2. The CDR3 runs to 12 residues. Germline V lookup: CDR1 SQVTM, CDR2 ANQGSEA. The CDR3 loop reads CSADRDTGELFF. CDR3 in DNA: TGCAGCGCCGACAGGGACACCGGGGAGCTGTTTTTT.

This clonotype was recorded a few times. The chain recombines TRBV7-9 with TRBJ2-7; 8 bases agree with TRBD1. The germline V gene encodes CDR1 SEHNR and CDR2 FQNEAQ (reference sequence). The J segment lost 2 bases and the V segment lost 8 bases, leaving 14 bases of the junction unmatched. The CDR3 is 16 residues long. CDR3 nucleotide sequence: TGTGCCAGCCGGAGATATCATAGGACAGGGCCCTACGAGCAGTACTTC. Translated: CASRRYHRTGPYEQYF. Full variable domain (missing parts from reference TRBV7-9 and TRBJ2-7): DTGVSQNPRHKITKRGQNVTFRCDPISEHNRLYWYRQTLGQGPEFLTYFQNEAQLEKSRLLSDRFSAERPKGSFSTLEIQRTEQGDSAMYLCASRRYHRTGPYEQYFGPGTRLTVT.

This clonotype was counted only a few times. This sequence joins TRBV29-1 and TRBJ2-5; 13 bases are a match to TRBD2. The V and J ends lost 6 bases and 13 bases, in that order; junction bases with no gene match: 14. CDR3 length: 14 amino acids. Germline loops: CDR1 SQVTM, CDR2 ANQGSEA. CDR3 sequence reads: CSVAPRLAGGPVYF. CDR3 DNA: TGCAGCGTCGCCCCGAGACTAGCGGGAGGCCCGGTGTACTTC.

This clonotype was seen a few times. The chain employs TRBV4-3 and TRBJ2-1, with 14 positions matching TRBD2. The CDR3 consists of 18 residues. CDR1 is LGHNA and CDR2 is YSLEER in the germline V gene. V lost 0 bases and J lost 6; bases outside the gene matches: 7. This CDR3 is CASSQDPLTSGRANEQFF. The CDR3 region has the DNA TGCGCCAGCAGCCAAGATCCCTTGACTAGCGGGAGGGCCAATGAGCAGTTCTTC.

This clonotype occurred many times. The chain links TRBV7-2 to TRBJ2-3, with TRBD2 matching over 7 bases. V trimming: 3 bases; J trimming: 1 base; junction bases outside the gene matches: 7. The CDR3 has 16 amino acids. In germline, CDR1 is SGHTA, CDR2 FQGNSA. CDR3 sequence: CASSFWGGRGTDTQYF. In DNA, the CDR3 is TGTGCCAGCAGCTTTTGGGGCGGGAGAGGCACAGATACGCAGTATTTT.

This clonotype has more than one count but fewer than ten. The genes are TRBV6-2 or TRBV6-3 and TRBJ1-1; D gene ambiguous. The CDR3 has 12 residues. CDR1 is MNHEY and CDR2 is SVGEGT in the germline V gene. The ends were cut back, 2 bases at V and 5 bases at J, with 6 bases in the middle. The CDR3 sequence is CASSYVSTEAFF. CDR3 bases: TGTGCCAGCAGTTACGTCAGTACTGAAGCTTTCTTT.

The rearrangement joins TRBV5-4 to TRBJ2-2; 12 bases are shared with TRBD1. The CDR3 is 15 amino acids. Germline V gene lookup returns CDR1 SGHNT and CDR2 YYREEE (reference sequence). The V segment lost 3 bases and the J segment 6 bases; nucleotides outside the gene matches: 3. The CDR3 reads CASSSRDRGPGELFF. In DNA form, the CDR3 reads TGTGCCAGCAGCTCCCGGGACAGGGGGCCCGGGGAGCTGTTTTTT.

The sample holds a few counts of this clonotype. The chain employs TRBV5-1 and TRBJ2-5; 9 nucleotides align to TRBD2. Germline V gene lookup returns CDR1 SGHRS and CDR2 YFSETQ. With V trimmed by 3 bases and J by 3 bases, 6 bases remained unmatched. CDR3 length equals 15 residues. Here the CDR3 DNA reads TGCGCCAGCAGCTCGGTATTAGCGGGGGAAGAGACCCAGTACTTC. Translation gives CASSSVLAGEETQYF.